A selection of T cell receptor beta chains follows, all from one sample in a study of somatic mutations in cytotoxic T cells in rheumatoid arthritis. Sequencing was performed with immunoSEQ multiplex PCR; in TCRdb, only in-frame clones are kept and a portion is missing. The profile shows approximately 30,000 clones, roughly 82% of them singletons. Sequencing used CD8+ T cells sorted from blood. Receptors originate from a man over 45 in good health. The CDR3 runs from the conserved cysteine through the conserved F or W. A D gene is named only where the DNA matches it firmly. Clone size, where shown, is once, few, many, or a class for clones that have expanded.

NA	TRBV27	15	NA	TRBJ2-1	CASRAGTYRIHEQFF	TGTGCCAGCAGAGCCGGGACATATCGTATCCATGAGCAGTTCTTC
NA	TRBV7-2	15	NA	TRBJ1-3	CASSPVTGSGNTIYF	TGTGCCAGCAGCCCTGTGACAGGCTCTGGAAACACCATATATTTT
NA	TRBV5-1	15	TRBD1	TRBJ2-3	CASSSSTGITDTQYF	TGCGCCAGCAGCTCTTCGACAGGGATCACAGATACGCAGTATTTT
NA	TRBV13	16	NA	TRBJ2-2	CASSLGLSKYTGELFF	TGTGCCAGCAGCTTAGGGTTGTCAAAGTACACCGGGGAGCTGTTTTTT
NA	TRBV2	17	TRBD1	TRBJ2-7	CASSEATRTGKAYEQYF	TGTGCCAGCAGTGAGGCAACTCGGACAGGGAAGGCCTACGAGCAGTACTTC
NA	TRBV5-1	14	TRBD1	TRBJ1-2	CASTDRAAGYGYTF	TGCGCCAGCACAGACAGGGCTGCAGGGTATGGCTACACCTTC
NA	TRBV6-5	14	TRBD2	TRBJ2-5	CASNLAGDYETQYF	TGTGCCAGCAATCTAGCGGGAGATTATGAGACCCAGTACTTC
NA	TRBV7-9	16	NA	TRBJ2-2	CASRPTIWANTGELFF	TGTGCCAGCAGGCCTACAATATGGGCCAACACCGGGGAGCTGTTTTTT
NA	TRBV6-1	21	NA	TRBJ1-4	CASSETPSIGGGFIANEKLFF	TGTGCCAGCAGTGAAACCCCTAGTATCGGGGGCGGGTTTATCGCTAATGAAAAACTGTTTTTT
once	TRBV20-1	11	NA	TRBJ2-1	CSARPYNEQFF	TGCAGTGCTAGGCCCTACAATGAGCAGTTCTTC
NA	TRBV7-9	13	NA	TRBJ1-2	CASNLAGTRGYTF	TGTGCCAGCAACCTGGCAGGGACTCGGGGCTACACCTTC
NA	TRBV2	15	TRBD2	TRBJ2-3	CASSEGGRWSDTQYF	TGTGCCAGCAGTGAAGGCGGGAGGTGGTCAGATACGCAGTATTTT
NA	TRBV5-1	15	NA	TRBJ2-1	CASSLGTGVDDEQFF	TGCGCCAGCAGCTTGGGAACGGGAGTGGACGATGAGCAGTTCTTC
few	TRBV11-2	14	TRBD2	TRBJ2-7	CASSFSGRSYEQYF	TGTGCCAGCAGCTTTAGCGGGCGCTCCTACGAGCAGTACTTC
NA	TRBV27	13	TRBD2	TRBJ2-1	CASSLGGGLGQFF	TGTGCCAGCAGTTTGGGGGGGGGATTAGGGCAGTTCTTC
NA	TRBV7-9	12	NA	TRBJ2-3	CASSLDADTQYF	TGTGCCAGCAGCTTAGACGCAGATACGCAGTATTTT
once	TRBV6-5	14	TRBD1	TRBJ2-3	CASSITGGTDTQYF	TGTGCCAGCAGCATAACAGGGGGCACAGATACGCAGTATTTT
once	TRBV5-1	18	TRBD2	TRBJ2-1	CASSLEGTSGRAVNEQFF	TGCGCCAGCAGCTTGGAAGGGACTAGCGGGAGGGCCGTGAATGAGCAGTTCTTC